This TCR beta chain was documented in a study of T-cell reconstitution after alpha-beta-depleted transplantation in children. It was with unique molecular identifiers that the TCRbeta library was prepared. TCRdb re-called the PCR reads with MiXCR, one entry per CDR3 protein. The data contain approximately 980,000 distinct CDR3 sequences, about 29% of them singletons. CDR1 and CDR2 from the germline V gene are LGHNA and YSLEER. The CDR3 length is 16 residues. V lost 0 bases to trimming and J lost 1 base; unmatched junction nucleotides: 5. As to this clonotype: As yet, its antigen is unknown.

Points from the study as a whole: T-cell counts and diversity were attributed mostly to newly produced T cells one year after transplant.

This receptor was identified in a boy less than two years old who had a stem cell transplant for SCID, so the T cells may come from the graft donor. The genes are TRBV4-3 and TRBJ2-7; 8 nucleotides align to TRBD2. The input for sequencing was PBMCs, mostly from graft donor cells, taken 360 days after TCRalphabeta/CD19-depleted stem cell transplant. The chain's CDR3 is CASSQEVGLGSYEQYF. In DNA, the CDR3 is TGCGCCAGCAGCCAAGAGGTGGGACTAGGGTCCTACGAGCAGTACTTC.